These 32 T cell receptor beta chains were all obtained from the same sample, sequenced in a study of blood T cell repertoires in COVID-19. Produced via immunoSEQ multiplex PCR; TCRdb's table is partial and in-frame only. The table shows under 4,500 clones, with 70% to 85% occurring only once. The specimen was peripheral blood. Receptor source: a human donor with active or convalescent COVID-19. The donor label of this sample is uncertain.

V usage is TRBV19 and J usage is TRBJ2-7; D is possibly TRBD2 (6 bases). The CDR3 loop spans 13 amino acids. V dropped 4 bases and J dropped 4 bases, with 11 bases sitting between them. Germline V lookup: CDR1 LNHDA, CDR2 SQIVND (reference sequence). The CDR3 coding sequence is TGTGCCAGTAGTAACCGGCGGGATTACGAGCAGTACTTC. Protein sequence: CASSNRRDYEQYF. Full variable domain (rest looked up from reference TRBV19 and TRBJ2-7): DGGITQSPKYLFRKEGQNVTLSCEQNLNHDAMYWYRQDPGQGLRLIYYSQIVNDFQKGDIAEGYSVSREKKESFPLTVTSAQKNPTAFYLCASSNRRDYEQYFGPGTRLTVT.

The rearrangement links TRBV5-5 to TRBJ2-7, with D possibly matching TRBD1 (6 bases). The CDR3 extends over 15 amino acids. With 4 bases removed from V and 2 bases from J, the gap between germline ends came to 16 bases. CDR1 and CDR2 (germline): SGHKS, YYEKEE (reference sequence). The DNA for the CDR3 is TGTGCCAGCAGCATCGGACAGAATTTCCCCTACGAGCAGTACTTC. Protein product: CASSIGQNFPYEQYF.

The V and J genes are TRBV5-4 and TRBJ1-2, with 7 positions matching TRBD1. Trimming at V came to 4 bases and at J to 4 bases, leaving 1 base not matched to a gene. CDR1 SGHNT and CDR2 YYREEE come from the germline V gene (reference sequence). The length of the CDR3 is 12 residues. The CDR3 DNA sequence: TGTGCCAGCAGCAGGGACAGCTATGGCTACACCTTC. It codes for CASSRDSYGYTF.

The chain links TRBV30 to TRBJ1-6, with D tentatively TRBD1 (5 bases). Germline lookup yields CDR1 GTSNPN and CDR2 SVGIG (reference sequence). CDR3 length: 14 amino acids. V lost 3 bases to trimming and J lost 9 bases, with 15 bases between them. The CDR3 DNA reads as TGTGCCTGGAGAGAGACAGCTTCACCTTCACCCCTCCACTTT. This encodes CAWRETASPSPLHF.

The V gene is TRBV18, the J gene TRBJ2-1; TRBD2 agrees at 10 bases. This CDR3 is built from 15 residues. The germline gives CDR1 KGHSH, CDR2 LQKENI. V dropped 1 base and J dropped 7; count of bases not matched to a gene: 4. The CDR3 is CASSPRETSGNEQFF. DNA for the CDR3: TGTGCCAGCTCACCACGGGAGACTAGCGGGAATGAGCAGTTCTTC.

The chain links TRBV18 to TRBJ2-3; 9 nucleotides agree with TRBD2. J lost 0 bases, V lost 4 bases, and 2 bases had no gene match. From germline, CDR1 is KGHSH and CDR2 LQKENI. The CDR3 covers 15 residues. CDR3 amino acids: CASSRSGRSTDTQYF. DNA for the CDR3: TGTGCCAGCTCACGTAGCGGGAGAAGCACAGATACGCAGTATTTT.

This sequence joins TRBV9 and TRBJ2-5, with D maybe TRBD1 (5 bases). CDR1 and CDR2 (germline): SGDLS, YYNGEE. The CDR3 length is 15 residues. Trimming removed 4 bases from V and 5 bases from J, with 18 bases in between. CDR3 protein: CASSPQGRGGETQYF. The CDR3 coding sequence is TGTGCCAGCAGCCCCCAAGGAAGGGGTGGGGAGACCCAGTACTTC.

V and J are TRBV30 and TRBJ1-1; maybe TRBD1 (5 bases). V lost 3 bases, J lost 8 bases, and 10 bases lay in between. CDR3 length equals 11 residues. The V gene's germline CDR1 is GTSNPN and CDR2 SVGIG (reference sequence). For the CDR3, the DNA is TGTGCCTGGAGGAAGGGGTTAGAAGCTTTCTTT. Translation gives CAWRKGLEAFF.

The gene calls are TRBV6-5 and TRBJ2-5; a possible D gene is TRBD2 (5 bases). Germline V lookup: CDR1 MNHEY, CDR2 SVGAGI. The CDR3 has 15 amino acids. Trimming pared 1 base from V and 1 base from J, leaving 10 bases between. CDR3 amino acids: CASSYFGLSQETQYF. Here the CDR3 DNA reads TGTGCCAGCAGTTACTTCGGACTCAGCCAAGAGACCCAGTACTTC.

V is TRBV18 and J is TRBJ2-7; the D gene is possibly TRBD1 (5 bases). Trimming cost V 4 bases and J 0 bases, with 13 bases left between them. This CDR3 comprises 15 residues. Germline CDR1 KGHSH, CDR2 LQKENI. CDR3 sequence: CASSRGGISSYEQYF. The CDR3 DNA is TGTGCCAGCTCACGGGGCGGTATCAGCTCCTACGAGCAGTACTTC. Full variable domain (missing parts from reference TRBV18 and TRBJ2-7): NAGVMQNPRHLVRRRGQEARLRCSPMKGHSHVYWYRQLPEEGLKFMVYLQKENIIDESGMPKERFSAEFPKEGPSILRIQQVVRGDSAAYFCASSRGGISSYEQYFGPGTRLTVT.

This chain links TRBV7-3 with TRBJ2-3; 12 nucleotides line up with TRBD2. This CDR3 is built from 17 residues. V was pared by 1 base and J by 3 bases, with 5 bases of the junction left unmatched. The germline V gene encodes CDR1 SGHTA and CDR2 FQGTGA. DNA of the CDR3: TGTGCCAGCAGCTTAATTGGACTAGCGGGATCGACAGATACGCAGTATTTT. This gives the protein CASSLIGLAGSTDTQYF.

The V gene is TRBV19, the J gene TRBJ1-2, with unresolved D. The CDR3 spans 11 residues. Germline lookup yields CDR1 LNHDA and CDR2 SQIVND (reference sequence). The ends were cut back, 0 bases at V and 7 bases at J, with 3 bases in the middle. The CDR3 coding sequence is TGTGCCAGTAGTATAGATCTTGGCTACACCTTC. It specifies CASSIDLGYTF.

V usage is TRBV9 and J usage is TRBJ2-5, with 8 bases aligning to TRBD2. This CDR3 has 15 residues. After removal of 0 bases from V and 3 bases from J, the junction contained 4 bases not matched to a gene. The germline CDR1 and CDR2 sequences are SGDLS and YYNGEE. CDR3 sequence: CASSVGGSGKETQYF. CDR3 nucleotide sequence: TGTGCCAGCAGCGTAGGAGGTAGCGGGAAAGAGACCCAGTACTTC.

This clone showed up just once. This chain joins TRBV6-2 or TRBV6-3 and TRBJ1-5; D is perhaps TRBD1 (6 bases). CDR1 is MNHEY and CDR2 is SVGEGT in the germline V gene. Deletions cut 6 bases from V and 2 bases from J, with 14 bases between. The CDR3 consists of 15 residues. The CDR3 spells CASSQRGAGNQPQHF. The CDR3 DNA reads as TGTGCCAGCAGCCAACGGGGGGCTGGCAATCAGCCCCAGCATTTT.

In this sample, this clone turned up a few times. The chain has TRBV19 and TRBJ1-4, with a weak D call TRBD1 (5 bases). The V end lost 6 bases, the J end lost 7 bases, and 12 bases lay between the germline ends. Germline CDR1 LNHDA, CDR2 SQIVND (reference sequence). The CDR3 is 13 residues long. CDR3 region: CASRTGVGEKLFF. The CDR3 coding sequence is TGTGCCAGTAGAACGGGGGTAGGTGAAAAACTGTTTTTT.

This clone was found once. The genes are TRBV6-5 and TRBJ2-1, with TRBD2 as a possible D gene (5 bases). The CDR3 spans 13 residues. The germline V gene encodes CDR1 MNHEY and CDR2 SVGAGI. V lost 0 bases, J lost 15 bases, and 15 bases lay in between. CDR3 coding DNA: TGTGCCAGCAGTTACTCCGAGGGTACACCCGGGTTCTTC. Its translation is CASSYSEGTPGFF.

DNA of the CDR3: TGTGCCAGCAGCCTAAGGGAGGCCACCTACTACGAGCAGTACTTC. Translation gives CASSLREATYYEQYF. The J gene is TRBJ2-7, the V gene TRBV3-1 (or the pseudogene TRBV3-2); D possibly corresponds to TRBD2 (6 bases). The CDR3 is made up of 15 amino acids. Trimming shortened V by 4 bases and J by 3 bases, and 16 bases separated the two germline ends. The germline V gene has CDR1 LGHDT and CDR2 YNNKEL (reference sequence).

This sequence joins TRBV5-1 and TRBJ2-1; D not certain. This CDR3 comprises 12 residues. In germline, CDR1 is SGHRS, CDR2 YFSETQ. The germline V and J ends were trimmed by 3 bases and 15 bases, with 16 bases remaining between them. The CDR3 sequence is CASSSDLIGSFF. Written as DNA, the CDR3 is TGCGCCAGCAGCTCCGACCTTATCGGGTCGTTCTTC.

J is TRBJ1-2 and V is TRBV6-1, with D maybe TRBD1 (5 bases). Germline V gives CDR1 MNHNS, CDR2 SASEGT. The CDR3 covers 14 residues. The V gene lost 2 bases and the J gene lost 4 bases, with 11 bases spanning the gap. CDR3 in amino acids: CASSESGDVYGYTF. The CDR3 nucleotides read TGTGCCAGCAGTGAATCGGGGGACGTCTATGGCTACACCTTC.

The V and J genes are TRBV7-2 and TRBJ2-7, with 9 bases lining up with TRBD2. Germline trimming cut 5 bases from V and 1 base from J; bases unmatched to any gene: 6. The germline V gene has CDR1 SGHTA and CDR2 FQGNSA. This CDR3 contains 15 residues. The CDR3 DNA sequence: TGTGCCAGCAGCCCAAGAGCGGGAGGATCCTACGAGCAGTACTTC. As protein: CASSPRAGGSYEQYF.

This clone has just a few counts. The chain combines TRBV2 with TRBJ1-6; tentatively, D is TRBD1 (5 bases). The CDR3 is 13 residues long. Germline-derived CDR1 and CDR2 are SNHLY and FYNNEI. V gave up 6 bases and J gave up 10 bases, with 13 bases separating them. CDR3 loop: CASSNGADSPLHF. The CDR3 coding sequence is TGTGCCAGCAGCAATGGGGCGGACTCACCCCTCCACTTT.

The chain has TRBV6-2 or TRBV6-3 and TRBJ1-5, with 7 bases lining up with TRBD1. V trimming: 3 bases; J trimming: 7 bases; junction bases outside the gene matches: 3. The CDR3 loop spans 13 amino acids. Germline values: CDR1 MNHEY, CDR2 SVGEGT. CDR3 nucleotides: TGTGCCAGCAGTTATAGCAGGGGGCAGCCCCAGCATTTT. Translating it yields CASSYSRGQPQHF.

The chain has TRBV4-2 and TRBJ1-1; 7 nucleotides line up with TRBD1. Germline CDR1 is LGHNA and CDR2 is YNFKEQ. V lost 8 bases and J lost 2; bases outside the gene matches: 5. This CDR3 contains 13 residues. In DNA form, the CDR3 reads TGTGCCAGCTCGAGGGACAGAAACACTGAAGCTTTCTTT. Translation: CASSRDRNTEAFF.

This chain joins TRBV7-9 and TRBJ2-3; tentative D call: TRBD2 (6 bases). The V end lost 6 bases, the J end lost 4 bases, and 17 bases lay between the germline ends. Germline CDR1 is SEHNR and CDR2 is FQNEAQ (reference sequence). This CDR3 has 15 amino acids. The CDR3 loop is CASRPYPGEADTQYF. CDR3 bases: TGTGCCAGCAGGCCCTATCCGGGAGAAGCAGATACGCAGTATTTT.

V is TRBV7-3 and J is TRBJ2-7; no clear D. Looked up from germline, CDR1 is SGHTA and CDR2 is FQGTGA. The length of the CDR3 is 14 residues. Between the trimmed V and J ends, which lost 2 bases and 0 bases, there was a span of 8 bases. CDR3 sequence: CASSLGPRSYEQYF. As DNA, the CDR3 is TGTGCCAGCAGCTTAGGGCCACGCTCCTACGAGCAGTACTTC.

This clone has only one observation. Other DNA sequences of this sample code for an identical CDR3. The chain employs TRBV6-2 or TRBV6-3 and TRBJ2-7, with D uncertain. The CDR3 contains 11 residues. V shed 3 bases and J shed 3 bases, with 3 bases lying between them. Germline V gene data show CDR1 as MNHEY and CDR2 as SVGEGT. CDR3 DNA sequence: TGTGCCAGCAGTTATCACTACGAGCAGTACTTC. This codes for CASSYHYEQYF.

The genes are TRBV9 and TRBJ2-3, with 9 nucleotides matching TRBD2. Germline V gives CDR1 SGDLS, CDR2 YYNGEE. The CDR3 contains 16 residues. J was trimmed by 3 bases and V by 4 bases; bases with no gene match: 9. The CDR3 DNA reads TGTGCCAGCAGCACCGATAGCGGGAGTTTAACAGATACGCAGTATTTT. The encoded protein is CASSTDSGSLTDTQYF.

This clone was observed a single time. The gene calls are TRBV19 and TRBJ2-2, with a tentative D call TRBD1 (6 bases). Trimming removed 1 base from V and 3 bases from J, with 18 bases in between. This CDR3 has 18 amino acids. From germline, CDR1 is LNHDA and CDR2 SQIVND (reference sequence). The CDR3 reads CASSIGSRQVLYTGELFF. In DNA form, the CDR3 reads TGTGCCAGTAGTATAGGCTCCCGACAGGTATTATACACCGGGGAGCTGTTTTTT.

This clone was seen only a few times. This chain joins TRBV9 and TRBJ2-3; D is possibly TRBD1 (6 bases). The CDR3 consists of 15 residues. V was pared by 4 bases and J by 6 bases, with 18 bases between. CDR1 and CDR2 (germline): SGDLS, YYNGEE. This chain's CDR3 is CASSFSGQKLDTQYF. DNA of the CDR3: TGTGCCAGCAGCTTTTCGGGACAAAAGCTTGATACGCAGTATTTT.

The V gene is TRBV24-1, the J gene TRBJ2-3; the match to TRBD1 covers 10 bases. Germline V gene lookup returns CDR1 KGHDR and CDR2 SFDVKD. The CDR3 consists of 20 residues. V lost 1 base and J lost 2; bases outside the gene matches: 14. CDR3 sequence (DNA): TGTGCCACCAGTGATTTCCGACTGTCCAGGACAGGGGGTTCCACAGATACGCAGTATTTT. Amino acids: CATSDFRLSRTGGSTDTQYF.

The gene calls are TRBV27 and TRBJ2-1, with 15 bases fitting TRBD2. This CDR3 is built from 20 residues. Germline trimming cut 5 bases from V and 4 bases from J; bases unmatched to any gene: 15. Germline V gives CDR1 MNHEY, CDR2 SMNVEV (reference sequence). This CDR3 is CASSPTGTSGRIVDYNEQFF. The DNA for the CDR3 is TGTGCCAGCAGTCCGACCGGGACTAGCGGGAGGATTGTGGATTACAATGAGCAGTTCTTC.

The CDR3 DNA is TGCGCCAGCAGCCAAGAGGGACTAGGGAGCGAGCAGTACTTC. Translating gives CASSQEGLGSEQYF. The gene calls are TRBV4-1 and TRBJ2-7; 8 bases agree with TRBD2. Unmatched junction bases numbered 4, after V lost 0 bases and J lost 6 bases. The CDR3 totals 14 residues. Germline V lookup: CDR1 MGHRA, CDR2 YSYEKL.